The clone carrying this T cell receptor beta chain was found a few times. Germline V gene lookup returns CDR1 MNHEY and CDR2 SMNVEV (reference sequence). This CDR3 spans 15 amino acids. V lost 2 bases and J lost 3, with 14 bases in between. The genomic DNA of each subset was split evenly across several immunoSEQ plates. Sequenced by immunoSEQ multiplex PCR; TCRdb stores in-frame clones only, minus some. This sample has fewer than 500,000 clones; over 75% occur once, and the top ten carry around 12%. This sample is drawn from a study of shared clonotypes between healthy human individuals. The chain carries TRBV27 and TRBJ2-7; tentative D call: TRBD2 (6 bases). Sequencing was carried out using PBMCs. This receptor was obtained from a woman in her 40s in good health. Some clones in this sample may be carry-over from other donors' samples. CDR3 nucleotides: TGTGCCAGCAGTTTAAATGTGGGGGGAAACTACGAGCAGTACTTC. Its translation is CASSLNVGGNYEQYF.